This note documents a single T cell receptor (beta chain) sequence. Generated by immunoSEQ multiplex PCR, the TCRdb table keeps only in-frame clones and is missing some. This table holds 10,000 or so clones, just under 75% found once. This specimen comes from a study of OX40 agonist ivuxolimab in advanced cancers. Study in general: Earlier treatment with anti-PD-1, anti-PD-L1 or anti-CTLA-4 was permitted, and 30% to 40% had received some.

Germline CDR1 SGHNT, CDR2 YENEEA. The length of the CDR3 is 16 residues. The germline V and J ends were trimmed by 4 bases and 2 bases, with 16 bases remaining between them. The source material was CD4+ or CD8+ T cells sorted from blood, sampled in a trial of the OX40 agonist ivuxolimab. The chain combines TRBV11-3 with TRBJ2-3; no clear D. This TCR derives from an adult with an advanced solid tumor such as melanoma, head and neck, liver or kidney cancer. The CDR3 region is CASSYSRIPYTDTQYF. In nucleotides, the CDR3 is TGTGCCAGCAGCTACTCGAGGATCCCCTACACAGATACGCAGTATTTT.